This TCR beta chain appears in the sequencing data of a study of tumor-infiltrating lymphocytes in primary liver carcinoma. On the study more broadly: Enrolled patients were male and female, aged 30 to 69 years. There were tumors of stage T1-T3 N0M0, each 4.2 to 10 cm across. Roughly 3.65 to 7.5 million productive TCRbeta reads came from each sample, comparable across tissue types.

Study-level findings and limits: Since sampling was bulk and unsorted, CD4+ and CD8+ repertoires were not compared.

For this clonotype: What it recognizes is unknown. Here the CDR3 omits its conserved ending phenylalanine or tryptophan, so a read error is the likely source.

TCR beta cDNA came from about 450 ng total RNA, primed with a constant-region primer. Three nested multiplex PCR rounds, a slightly modified ARM-PCR method, built the TCR beta libraries. TCRdb itself ran the multiplex PCR reads through MiXCR, one entry per CDR3 protein. The table includes almost 200,000 distinct CDR3 sequences, roughly 61% detected once. Unsorted whole blood served as the source of blood RNA, and germline DNA was extracted as well. The source material was peripheral blood. The source of this sequence is a woman aged 60 to 75 with primary liver carcinoma and hepatitis B virus infection.

CDR3 protein: CASTPGQAYKEQFL. The DNA for the CDR3 is TGTGCCAGCACGCCGGGACAGGCATACAAAGAGCAGTTCCTC. V gene TRBV11-1 combines with J gene TRBJ2-1; 8 bases match TRBD1. The CDR3 sequence is 14 residues long. Germline V gene lookup returns CDR1 SGHAT and CDR2 FQDESV (reference sequence).